The clone carrying this TCR beta chain was seen once. Authors' processing steps: From reference gene primer amplification, estimates of nucleated cell counts were derived. Sequencing used immunoSEQ multiplex PCR; TCRdb keeps in-frame clones, though not all of them. V and J calls and clone size are as listed in that table; D and trimming were resolved from the DNA. The sample holds under 70,000 clones; around 87% are singletons and the top ten take about 13%. The sample comes from a study of blood T cell repertoires in COVID-19. The wider study: Sites across the United States, Italy and Spain contributed samples from acute and convalescent COVID-19. From T cells, B-cell-depleted T cells, or PBMCs came the material, which was cDNA or gDNA.

The germline V and J ends were trimmed by 1 base and 6 bases, with 9 bases remaining between them. The CDR3 length is 13 residues. Germline-derived CDR1 and CDR2 are SGHTA and FQGNSA. This TCR came from a man in his fifties or sixties with active COVID-19. The rearrangement links TRBV7-2 to TRBJ1-2; tentatively, D is TRBD1 (5 bases). Sequenced input: peripheral blood. Here the CDR3 DNA reads TGTGCCAGCAGCTTAGTTCGGGGGGATGGCTACACCTTC. It translates to CASSLVRGDGYTF.